This T cell receptor beta chain was retrieved from a study of CXCR3-negative and CXCR3-positive naive CD8 T cells. Overall study findings and caveats: A higher hydrophobicity marked the TRB CDR3s of CXCR3-positive naive cells versus CXCR3-negative naive cells. TRBV-TRBJ usage matched between naive CXCR3-negative and CXCR3-positive cells but not between memory cells.

Details on this clonotype: What it binds is not known.

cDNA libraries for TRB were generated by 5' RACE incorporating UMI labels. TCRdb reprocessed the 5' RACE reads and reports one entry per CDR3 protein, with no DNA. Its table lists approximately 120,000 distinct CDR3 sequences. The CDR3 is 12 residues long. Germline CDR1 reads SGHAT; CDR2 reads FQNNGV. This chain joins TRBV11-2 and TRBJ2-7; TCRdb indicates TRBD1, and absent DNA this call remains unverified. The sequenced sample was naive CXCR3+ CD8+ T cells from blood. Specified subset: CD45RO-CCR7+CD27+CD95- naive CD8+ T cells expressing CXCR3 (TNR3+). The clonotype comes from a human donor in good health. Some clones in this sample may be carry-over from other donors' samples. CDR3 protein: CASSFWGDEQYF.